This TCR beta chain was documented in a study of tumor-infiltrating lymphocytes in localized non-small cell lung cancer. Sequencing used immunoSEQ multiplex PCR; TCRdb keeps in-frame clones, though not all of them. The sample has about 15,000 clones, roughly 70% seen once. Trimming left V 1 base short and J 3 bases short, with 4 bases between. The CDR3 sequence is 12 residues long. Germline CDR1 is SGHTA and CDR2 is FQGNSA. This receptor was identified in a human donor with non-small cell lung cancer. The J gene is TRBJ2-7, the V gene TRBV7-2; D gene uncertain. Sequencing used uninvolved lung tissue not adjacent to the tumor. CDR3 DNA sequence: TGTGCCAGCAGCTTAGGGTTCTACGAGCAGTACTTC. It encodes CASSLGFYEQYF.